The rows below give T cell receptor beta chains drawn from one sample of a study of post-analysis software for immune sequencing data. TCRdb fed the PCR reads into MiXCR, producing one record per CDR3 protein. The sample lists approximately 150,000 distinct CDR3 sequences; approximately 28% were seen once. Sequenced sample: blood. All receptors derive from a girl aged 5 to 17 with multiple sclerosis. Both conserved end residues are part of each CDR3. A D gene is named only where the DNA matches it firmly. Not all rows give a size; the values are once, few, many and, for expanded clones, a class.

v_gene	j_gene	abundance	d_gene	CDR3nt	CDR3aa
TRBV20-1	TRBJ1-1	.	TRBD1	TGCAGTGCTAGCGTTGGCAGGGGGCTGACTGAAGCTTTCTTT	CSASVGRGLTEAFF
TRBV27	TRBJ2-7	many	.	TGTGCCAGCAGTCCACGCGAGGGATCCCCCTACGAGCAGTACTTC	CASSPREGSPYEQYF
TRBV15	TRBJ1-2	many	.	TGTGCCACCAGGGTGGCAGGGCCCAACTATGGCTACACCTTC	CATRVAGPNYGYTF
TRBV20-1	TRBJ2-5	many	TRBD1	TGCAGTGCTAGACGGACAGGGACGCAAGAGACCCAGTACTTC	CSARRTGTQETQYF
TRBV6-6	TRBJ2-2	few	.	TGTGCCAGCAGTTGGGGTGGGACTCAGAACACCGGGGAGCTGTTTTTT	CASSWGGTQNTGELFF
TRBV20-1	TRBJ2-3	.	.	TGCAGTGCCCCGGGACCGAACACAGGTACGCAGTATTTT	CSAPGPNTGTQYF
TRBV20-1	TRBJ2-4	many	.	TGCAGTGGGGGCGATGGCAAAAACATTCAGTACTTC	CSGGDGKNIQYF
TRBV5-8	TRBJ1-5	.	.	TGTGCCAGCAGCTTAGAGCAGCTATATAGCAATCAGCCCCAGCATTTT	CASSLEQLYSNQPQHF
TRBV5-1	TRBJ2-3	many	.	TGCGCCAGCGCTGATGGGGGAGGAGCGGCAGATACGCAGTATTTT	CASADGGGAADTQYF
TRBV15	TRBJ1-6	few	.	TGTGCCACCAGCAGAGTCTGGACGCGAAGCTATAATTCACCCCTCCACTTT	CATSRVWTRSYNSPLHF
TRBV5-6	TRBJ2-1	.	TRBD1	TGTGCCAGCGGCATCGGGACAGGGTTAAGGTTCTTC	CASGIGTGLRFF
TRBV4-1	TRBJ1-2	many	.	TGCGCCAGCAGCCAATACGATTCGTTCGGGGGCAGTGGCTACACCTTC	CASSQYDSFGGSGYTF
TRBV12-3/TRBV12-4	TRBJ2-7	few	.	TGTGCCAGCAGTTTGAGATTCTACGAGCAGTACTTC	CASSLRFYEQYF
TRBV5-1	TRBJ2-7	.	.	TGCGCCAGCAGCTTGGACCTGGGACTCTACGAGCAGTACTTC	CASSLDLGLYEQYF
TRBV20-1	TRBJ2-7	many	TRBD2	TGCAGTGCTAGATTGTCCAGCGGGATTGGGCAGTACTTC	CSARLSSGIGQYF
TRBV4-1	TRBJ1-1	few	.	TGCGCCAGCAGCCCGTTCGGGGGGGACACTGAAGCTTTCTTT	CASSPFGGDTEAFF